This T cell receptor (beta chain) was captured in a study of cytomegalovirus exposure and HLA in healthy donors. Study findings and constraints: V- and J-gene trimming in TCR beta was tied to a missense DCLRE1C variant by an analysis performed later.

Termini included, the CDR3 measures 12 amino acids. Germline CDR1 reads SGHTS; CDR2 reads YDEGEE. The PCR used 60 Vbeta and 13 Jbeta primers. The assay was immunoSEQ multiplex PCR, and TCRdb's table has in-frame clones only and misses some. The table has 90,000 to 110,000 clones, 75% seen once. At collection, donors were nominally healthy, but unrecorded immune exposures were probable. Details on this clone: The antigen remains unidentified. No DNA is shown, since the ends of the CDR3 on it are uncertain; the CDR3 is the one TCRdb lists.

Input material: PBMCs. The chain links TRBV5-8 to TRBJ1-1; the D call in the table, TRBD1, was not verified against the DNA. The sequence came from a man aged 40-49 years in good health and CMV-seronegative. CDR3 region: CASSWGQGASFF.